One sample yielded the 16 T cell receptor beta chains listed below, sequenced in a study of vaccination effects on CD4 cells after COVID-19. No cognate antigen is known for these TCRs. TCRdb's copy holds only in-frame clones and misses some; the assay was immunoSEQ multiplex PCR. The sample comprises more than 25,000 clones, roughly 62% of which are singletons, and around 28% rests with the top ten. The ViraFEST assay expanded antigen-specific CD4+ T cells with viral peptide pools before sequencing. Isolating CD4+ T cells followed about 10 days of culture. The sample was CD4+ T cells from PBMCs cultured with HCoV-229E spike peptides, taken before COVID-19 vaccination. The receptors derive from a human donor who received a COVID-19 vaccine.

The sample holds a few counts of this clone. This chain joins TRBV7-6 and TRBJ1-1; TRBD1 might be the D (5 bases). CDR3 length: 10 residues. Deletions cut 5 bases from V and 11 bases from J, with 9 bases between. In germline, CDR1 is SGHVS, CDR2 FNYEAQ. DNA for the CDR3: TGTGCCAGCAGCCCAGGGATGGCTTTCTTT. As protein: CASSPGMAFF. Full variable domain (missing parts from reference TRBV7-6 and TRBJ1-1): GAGVSQSPRYKVTKRGQDVALRCDPISGHVSLYWYRQALGQGPEFLTYFNYEAQQDKSGLPNDRFSAERPEGSISTLTIQRTEQRDSAMYRCASSPGMAFFGQGTRLTVV.

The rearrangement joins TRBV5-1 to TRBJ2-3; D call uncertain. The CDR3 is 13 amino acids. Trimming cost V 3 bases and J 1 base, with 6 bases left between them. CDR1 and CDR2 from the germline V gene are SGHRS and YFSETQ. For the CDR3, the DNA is TGCGCCAGCAGCTCCCCCCGCACAGATACGCAGTATTTT. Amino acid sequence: CASSSPRTDTQYF.

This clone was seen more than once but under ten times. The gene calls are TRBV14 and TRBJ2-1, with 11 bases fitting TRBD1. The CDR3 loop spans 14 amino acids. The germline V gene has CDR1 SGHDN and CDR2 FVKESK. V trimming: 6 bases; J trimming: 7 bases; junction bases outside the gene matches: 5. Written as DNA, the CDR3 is TGTGCCAGCAGGCATTGGGACAGGGGGAATGAGCAGTTCTTC. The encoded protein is CASRHWDRGNEQFF.

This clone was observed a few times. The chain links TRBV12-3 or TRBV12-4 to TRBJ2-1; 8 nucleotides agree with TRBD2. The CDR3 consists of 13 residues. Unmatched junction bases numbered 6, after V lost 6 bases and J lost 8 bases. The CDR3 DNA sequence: TGTGCCAGCAGAAGGACTAGCAGCGATGAGCAGTTCTTC. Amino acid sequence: CASRRTSSDEQFF.

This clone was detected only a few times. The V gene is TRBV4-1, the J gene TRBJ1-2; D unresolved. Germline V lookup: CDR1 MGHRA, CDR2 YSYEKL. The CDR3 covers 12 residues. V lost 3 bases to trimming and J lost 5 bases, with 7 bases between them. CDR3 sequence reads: CASSQLSYGYTF. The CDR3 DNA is TGCGCCAGCAGCCAGCTGAGTTATGGCTACACCTTC.

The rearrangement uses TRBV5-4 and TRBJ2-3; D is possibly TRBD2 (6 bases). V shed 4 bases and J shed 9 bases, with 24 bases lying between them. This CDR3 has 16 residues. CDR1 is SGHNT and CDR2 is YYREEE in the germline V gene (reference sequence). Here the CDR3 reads CASSRRLGGAQITQYF. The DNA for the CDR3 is TGTGCCAGCAGCCGGAGACTAGGCGGCGCACAGATAACGCAGTATTTT.

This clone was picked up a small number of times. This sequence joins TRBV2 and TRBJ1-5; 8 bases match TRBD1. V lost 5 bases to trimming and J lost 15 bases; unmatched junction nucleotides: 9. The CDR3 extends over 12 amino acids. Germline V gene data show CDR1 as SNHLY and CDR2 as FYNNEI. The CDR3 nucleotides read TGTGCCAGCAGTCAGGACAGGGAGGTTTTGCATTTT. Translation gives CASSQDREVLHF.

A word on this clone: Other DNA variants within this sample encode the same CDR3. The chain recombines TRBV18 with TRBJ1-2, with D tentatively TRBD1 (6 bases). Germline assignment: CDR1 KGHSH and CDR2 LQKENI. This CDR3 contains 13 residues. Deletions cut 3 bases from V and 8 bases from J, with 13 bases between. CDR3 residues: CASSPSDSRGYTF. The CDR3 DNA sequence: TGTGCCAGCTCACCTTCGGACAGTCGGGGCTACACCTTC.

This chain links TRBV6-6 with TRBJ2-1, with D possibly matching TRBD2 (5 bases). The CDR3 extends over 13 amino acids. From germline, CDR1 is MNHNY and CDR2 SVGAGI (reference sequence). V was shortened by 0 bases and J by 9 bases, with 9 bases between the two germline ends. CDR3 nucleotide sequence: TGTGCCAGCAGTTACTCGAAGAGGGTTGAGCAGTTCTTC. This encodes CASSYSKRVEQFF.

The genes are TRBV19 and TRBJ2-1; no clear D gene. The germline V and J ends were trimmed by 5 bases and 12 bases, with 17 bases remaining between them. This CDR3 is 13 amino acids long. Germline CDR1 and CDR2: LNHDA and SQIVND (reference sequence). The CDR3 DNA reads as TGTGCCAGTAGTGCCGACGCACCCTCCTGGCAGTTCTTC. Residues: CASSADAPSWQFF.

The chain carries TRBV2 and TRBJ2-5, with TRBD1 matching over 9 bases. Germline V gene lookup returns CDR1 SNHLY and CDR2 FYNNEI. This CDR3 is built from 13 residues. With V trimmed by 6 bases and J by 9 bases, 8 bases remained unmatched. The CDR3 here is CASSDRDRVAQYF. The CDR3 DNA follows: TGTGCCAGCAGCGACAGGGACAGGGTGGCCCAGTACTTC.

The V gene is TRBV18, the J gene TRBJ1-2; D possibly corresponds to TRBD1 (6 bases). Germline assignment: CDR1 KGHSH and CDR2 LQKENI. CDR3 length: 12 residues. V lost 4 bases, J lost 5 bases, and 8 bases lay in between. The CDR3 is CASSRDKYGYTF. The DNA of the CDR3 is TGTGCCAGCTCACGGGACAAATATGGCTACACCTTC. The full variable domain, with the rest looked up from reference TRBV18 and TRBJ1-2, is NAGVMQNPRHLVRRRGQEARLRCSPMKGHSHVYWYRQLPEEGLKFMVYLQKENIIDESGMPKERFSAEFPKEGPSILRIQQVVRGDSAAYFCASSRDKYGYTFGSGTRLTVV.

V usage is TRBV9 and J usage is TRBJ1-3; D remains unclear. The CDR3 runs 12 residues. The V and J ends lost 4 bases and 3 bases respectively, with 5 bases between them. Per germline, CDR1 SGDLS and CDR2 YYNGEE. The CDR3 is CASSLGGNTIYF. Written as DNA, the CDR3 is TGTGCCAGCAGCCTGGGTGGAAACACCATATATTTT.

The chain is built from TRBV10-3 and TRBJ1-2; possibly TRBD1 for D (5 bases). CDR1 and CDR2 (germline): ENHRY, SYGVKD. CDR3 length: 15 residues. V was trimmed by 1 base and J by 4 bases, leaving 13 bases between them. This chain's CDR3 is CAISELTTELYGYTF. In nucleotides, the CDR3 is TGTGCCATCAGTGAGTTGACGACAGAGCTCTATGGCTACACCTTC.

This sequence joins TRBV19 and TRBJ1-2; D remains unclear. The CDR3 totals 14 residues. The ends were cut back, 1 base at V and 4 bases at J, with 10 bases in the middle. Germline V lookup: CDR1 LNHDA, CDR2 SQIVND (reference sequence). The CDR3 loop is CASSIAGGGYGYTF. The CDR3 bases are TGTGCCAGTAGTATAGCGGGAGGTGGCTATGGCTACACCTTC.

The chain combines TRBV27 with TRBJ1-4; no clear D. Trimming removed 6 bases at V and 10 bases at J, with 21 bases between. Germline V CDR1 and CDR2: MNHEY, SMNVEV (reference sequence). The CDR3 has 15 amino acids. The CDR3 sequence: CASSSPNKMIGKLFF. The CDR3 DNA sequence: TGTGCCAGCAGCAGTCCAAATAAGATGATCGGAAAACTGTTTTTT.